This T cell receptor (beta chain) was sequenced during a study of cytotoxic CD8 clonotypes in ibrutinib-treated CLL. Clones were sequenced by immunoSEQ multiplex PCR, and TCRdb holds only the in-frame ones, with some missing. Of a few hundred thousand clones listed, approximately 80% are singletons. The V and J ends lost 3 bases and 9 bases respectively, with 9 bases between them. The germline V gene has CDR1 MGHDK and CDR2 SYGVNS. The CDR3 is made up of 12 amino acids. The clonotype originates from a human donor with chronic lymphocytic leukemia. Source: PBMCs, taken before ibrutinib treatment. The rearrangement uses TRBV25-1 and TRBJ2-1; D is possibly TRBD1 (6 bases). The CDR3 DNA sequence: TGTGCCAGCAGTGAGCGCAGGGGTGAGCAGTTCTTC. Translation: CASSERRGEQFF.